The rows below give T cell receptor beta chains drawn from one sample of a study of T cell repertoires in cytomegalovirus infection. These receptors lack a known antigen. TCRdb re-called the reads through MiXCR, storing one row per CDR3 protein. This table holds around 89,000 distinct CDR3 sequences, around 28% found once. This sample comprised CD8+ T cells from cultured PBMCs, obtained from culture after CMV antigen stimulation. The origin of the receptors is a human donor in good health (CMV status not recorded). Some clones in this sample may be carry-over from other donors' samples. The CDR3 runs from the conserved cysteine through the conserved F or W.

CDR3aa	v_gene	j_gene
CASSQGTGPGYPQHF	TRBV14	TRBJ1-5
CASSQLPVGGSYNSPLHF	TRBV3-1	TRBJ1-6
CASSRDEKLFF	TRBV28	TRBJ1-4
CASSLLWESSYNSPLHF	TRBV5-4	TRBJ1-6
CASSLDRGDYGYTF	TRBV2	TRBJ1-2
CASSSSGTSFNEQFF	TRBV27	TRBJ2-1
CASSQGVAGGLEQFF	TRBV14	TRBJ2-1
CASSIGENWGDTQYF	TRBV19	TRBJ2-3
CASSQGTEATYEQYF	TRBV4-1	TRBJ2-7
CASSRYGRNYEQYF	TRBV28	TRBJ2-7
CASSLSQGMHNEQFF	TRBV28	TRBJ2-1
CASGTDNIMNTEAFF	TRBV6-2/TRBV6-3	TRBJ1-1
CASSYGLAGAYEQYF	TRBV11-2	TRBJ2-7
CASSISGNQPQHF	TRBV19	TRBJ1-5
CASSSPFGETQYF	TRBV12-3/TRBV12-4	TRBJ2-5
CASSQDVWGADGELFF	TRBV14	TRBJ2-2
CASSQDQGEMGTEAFF	TRBV3-1	TRBJ1-1
CASSMGTVNTEAFF	TRBV19	TRBJ1-1
CASSFPCEQYF	TRBV7-2	TRBJ2-7
CASTPIGGSEQFF	TRBV2	TRBJ2-1
CASSPQGSTDTQYF	TRBV9	TRBJ2-3
CATSDPLGSNEQFF	TRBV24-1	TRBJ2-1
CASSLTRSTDTQYF	TRBV12-3/TRBV12-4	TRBJ2-3
CASSLGQGVGQETQYF	TRBV7-6	TRBJ2-5
CASSIGAGAADTQYF	TRBV19	TRBJ2-3
CSARDRQGKETQYF	TRBV20-1	TRBJ2-5
CASSLGGPYEQYF	TRBV7-8	TRBJ2-7
CASSLDRGSGNTIYF	TRBV6-5	TRBJ1-3
CASSSPNSIPSSYNEQFF	TRBV11-2	TRBJ2-1
CSVEDVSRGASNEQFF	TRBV29-1	TRBJ2-1
CASSFAGSGNTIYF	TRBV7-6	TRBJ1-3
CASSFGGGSYYEQYF	TRBV7-4	TRBJ2-7
CASREGQSDGYTF	TRBV27	TRBJ1-2
CSAGLAGFQETQYF	TRBV20-1	TRBJ2-5
CASSDGTVIEQYF	TRBV7-6	TRBJ2-7
CSARPKMGVEQYF	TRBV20-1	TRBJ2-7
CASSQSSYNEQFF	TRBV11-3	TRBJ2-1
CASSEARGFYGYTF	TRBV6-1	TRBJ1-2
CASRPATNTEAFF	TRBV19	TRBJ1-1
CASSPWGGYYNEQFF	TRBV7-2	TRBJ2-1
CASSLSNYGYTF	TRBV11-2	TRBJ1-2
CASSIRGRVANKDTEAFF	TRBV7-8	TRBJ1-1
CASSSIDTVTEAFF	TRBV11-1	TRBJ1-1
CASSTWGETQYF	TRBV27	TRBJ2-5
CASSTVGRGLSNQPQHF	TRBV19	TRBJ1-5
CASSSSAVTEAFF	TRBV5-1	TRBJ1-1
CASSLRGFTGELFF	TRBV28	TRBJ2-2
CASSLGESYEQYF	TRBV27	TRBJ2-7
CASTLGGKGQPQHF	TRBV7-9	TRBJ1-5
CASLSGNQPQHF	TRBV6-6	TRBJ1-5
CSADGLAGGRIAYNEQFF	TRBV20-1	TRBJ2-1
CASSYLNTEAFF	TRBV6-2/TRBV6-3	TRBJ1-1
CASSSPGSGDEQFF	TRBV28	TRBJ2-1
CASSQSEAGANEQFF	TRBV7-9	TRBJ2-1
CASSVDPLETQYF	TRBV9	TRBJ2-5
CASAITGASDTEAFF	TRBV7-3	TRBJ1-1
CASSSGQSSYEQYF	TRBV7-9	TRBJ2-7
CASSPWGTGELFF	TRBV6-5	TRBJ2-2
CASSLAGQGFYNEQFF	TRBV7-8	TRBJ2-1